Listed below are T cell receptor beta chains from one sample, sequenced in a study of T cell repertoires in ileal Crohn's disease. Method: immunoSEQ multiplex PCR; TCRdb's copy keeps in-frame clones and lacks some. The sample has some 17,000 clones; 80% to 90% are singletons. The specimen was ileal tissue. The receptors originated from an adult with Crohn's disease. Each CDR3 is given with its conserved first and last residue. Each record gives: V gene, CDR3 protein.

TRBV30 CAWRRSGTGGEKLFF
TRBV6-1 CASSAGGNYGYTF
TRBV5-6 CASSSLVRDEQYF
TRBV29-1 CSVGAAGEQYF
TRBV28 CASSLWLTGVTGETQYF
TRBV6-5 CASRQYQGVQPQHF
TRBV7-9 CASSPAGELFF
TRBV21-1 CASSEKVTGAGYNEQFF
TRBV5-1 CASSLEGGLYEQYF
TRBV7-8 CASSLLGQNTEAFF
TRBV18 CASSLGTGGRSHEKLFF
TRBV11-2 CASSLGPGQGSYEQYF
TRBV5-1 CASSLGFISGYTF
TRBV10-1 CASSRLAGGSNEQFF
TRBV30 CAWSVVATGGGKAFF
TRBV7-3 CASSFLGQGTDTQYF
TRBV11-2 CASSSPGQEAKNIQYF
TRBV5-1 CASSPRVSTDTQYF
TRBV28 CASRNTENYGYTF
TRBV7-2 CASSLAGEVGSSFF
TRBV28 CASSASSYEQYF
TRBV7-8 CASSWAGMGNTEAFF
TRBV6-5 CASSPIAGPYEQYF
TRBV27 CATRRPTDTQYF
TRBV5-6 CASSFQGSYNEQFF
TRBV7-2 CASSLGGYGYTF
TRBV2 CASSDSRGRSLDNEQFF
TRBV6-6 CASRPGSHSGNTIYF
TRBV6-5 CASSYSTSGSLATQYF
TRBV19 CASSSQSVSNQPQHF
TRBV29-1 CSVETAGSSTDTQYF
TRBV7-6 CASSLGGVNEKLFF
TRBV5-4 CASSLSGVSTGELFF
TRBV7-7 CASSSIQGHEQYF
TRBV27 CASRRQSFGMNTEAFF
TRBV27 CASKLDRRFGGAQYF
TRBV7-9 CASSLTGTHTGELFF
TRBV18 CASLQGVNTEAFF
TRBV11-2 CASSLGAEETQYF
TRBV27 CASSLSVRGSDTQYF
TRBV9 CASSVIEGEQYF
TRBV18 CASSSRTGDNEQFF
TRBV15 CATSGINREGEQYF
TRBV29-1 CSAPRGPYNEQFF
TRBV2 CASSSSSNAGYEQYF
TRBV18 CASSPEREHGYTF
TRBV2 CASHPRDTDNYGYTF
TRBV7-3 CASSDDRLDEQYF
TRBV5-4 CASSLGTGLSSYEQYF
TRBV19 CASSIRRGSDTNQPQHF
TRBV5-1 CASSPGLAGSTQYF
TRBV19 CASSVGGATDTQYF